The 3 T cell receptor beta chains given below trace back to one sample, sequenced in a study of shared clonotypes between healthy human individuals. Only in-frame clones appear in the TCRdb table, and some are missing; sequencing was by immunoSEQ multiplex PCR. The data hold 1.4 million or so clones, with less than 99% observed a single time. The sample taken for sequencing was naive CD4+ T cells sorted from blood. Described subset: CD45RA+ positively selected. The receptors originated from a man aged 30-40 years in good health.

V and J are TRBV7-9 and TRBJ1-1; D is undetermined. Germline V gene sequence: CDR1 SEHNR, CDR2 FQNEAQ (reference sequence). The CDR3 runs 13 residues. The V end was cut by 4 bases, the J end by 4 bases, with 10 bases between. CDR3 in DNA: TGTGCCAGCAGCTATACCGTTGGCACTGAAGCTTTCTTT. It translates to CASSYTVGTEAFF.

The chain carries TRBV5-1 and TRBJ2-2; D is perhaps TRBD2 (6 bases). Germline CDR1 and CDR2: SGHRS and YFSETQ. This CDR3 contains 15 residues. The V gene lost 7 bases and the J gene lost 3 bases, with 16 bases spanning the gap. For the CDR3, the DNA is TGCGCCAGCGAGGGACTTGCCCGGGACACCGGGGAGCTGTTTTTT. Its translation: CASEGLARDTGELFF.

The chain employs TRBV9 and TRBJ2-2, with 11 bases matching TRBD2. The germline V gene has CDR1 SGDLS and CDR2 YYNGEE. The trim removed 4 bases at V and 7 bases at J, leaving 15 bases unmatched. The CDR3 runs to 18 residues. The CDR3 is CASSRSRLSGRAVGELFF. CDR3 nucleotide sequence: TGTGCCAGCAGCCGATCTAGACTTAGCGGGAGGGCCGTCGGGGAGCTGTTTTTT.